This T cell receptor (beta chain) was sequenced during a study of shared clonotypes between healthy human individuals. On the study more broadly: Sampling drew on donors who were a couple of women and a few men aged 18 to 49.

The assay ran at deep level. TCRdb's table, derived via immunoSEQ multiplex PCR, lists solely in-frame clones and lacks some. The table lists 2 million to 2.5 million clones, 85% to 95% of them singletons. Donors had no recently reported acute infections or vaccinations and were HIV-negative. CD4+ cells underwent separation, giving CD45RA+ naive and CD45RA-negative memory subsets. The ends were cut back, 5 bases at V and 0 bases at J, with 11 bases in the middle. Germline CDR1 MNHEY, CDR2 SVGAGI. This CDR3 region has 15 residues. Input material: naive CD4+ T cells sorted from blood. Subset in this sample: CD45RA+ positively selected. The TCR sequence derives from a young man in good health. The chain links TRBV6-5 to TRBJ1-5, with a tentative D call TRBD1 (6 bases). CDR3 nucleotide sequence: TGTGCCAGCAGTCGGGACATTAATAGCAATCAGCCCCAGCATTTT. Translation: CASSRDINSNQPQHF.